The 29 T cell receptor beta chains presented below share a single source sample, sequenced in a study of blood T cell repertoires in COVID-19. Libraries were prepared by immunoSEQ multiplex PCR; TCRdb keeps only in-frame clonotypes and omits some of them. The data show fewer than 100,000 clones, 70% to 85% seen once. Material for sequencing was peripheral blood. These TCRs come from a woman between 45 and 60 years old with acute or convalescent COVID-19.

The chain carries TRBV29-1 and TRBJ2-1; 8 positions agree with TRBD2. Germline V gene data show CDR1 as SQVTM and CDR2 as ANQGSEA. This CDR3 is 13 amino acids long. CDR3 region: CRAVGGALGEQFF. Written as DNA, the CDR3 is TGCAGAGCCGTCGGGGGGGCATTAGGTGAGCAGTTCTTC.

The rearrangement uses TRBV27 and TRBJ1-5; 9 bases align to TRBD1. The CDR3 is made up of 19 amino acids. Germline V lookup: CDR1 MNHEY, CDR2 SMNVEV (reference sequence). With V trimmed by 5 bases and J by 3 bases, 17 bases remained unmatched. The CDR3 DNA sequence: TGTGCCAGCAGTCCCCGTCCCGGGACAGGGACCAGGGCCAATCAGCCCCAGCATTTT. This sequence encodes CASSPRPGTGTRANQPQHF.

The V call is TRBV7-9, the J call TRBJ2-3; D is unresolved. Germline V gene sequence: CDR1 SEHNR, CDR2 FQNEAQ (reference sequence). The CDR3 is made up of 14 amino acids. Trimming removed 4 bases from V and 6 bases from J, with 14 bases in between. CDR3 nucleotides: TGTGCCAGCAGCTCATGGCGGTCCGGGGATACGCAGTATTTT. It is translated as CASSSWRSGDTQYF.

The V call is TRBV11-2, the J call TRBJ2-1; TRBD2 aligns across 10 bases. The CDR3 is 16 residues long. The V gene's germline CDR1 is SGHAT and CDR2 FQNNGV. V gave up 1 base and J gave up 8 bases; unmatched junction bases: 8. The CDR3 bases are TGTGCCAGCAGCTTAGTATGGAGCGGGGGGGGTTATGAGCAGTTCTTC. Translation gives CASSLVWSGGGYEQFF.

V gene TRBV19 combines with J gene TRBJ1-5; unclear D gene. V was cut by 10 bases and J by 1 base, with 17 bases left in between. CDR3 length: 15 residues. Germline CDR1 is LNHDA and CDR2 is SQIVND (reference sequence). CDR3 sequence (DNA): TGTGCCACCCGGACGGAGACGGGGAGCAATCAGCCCCAGCATTTT. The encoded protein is CATRTETGSNQPQHF.

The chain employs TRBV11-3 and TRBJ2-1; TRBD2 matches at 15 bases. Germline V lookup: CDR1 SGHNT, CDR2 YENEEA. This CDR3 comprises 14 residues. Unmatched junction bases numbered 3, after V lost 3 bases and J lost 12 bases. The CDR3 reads CASSFGTSGGRQFF. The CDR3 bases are TGTGCCAGCAGCTTCGGGACTAGCGGGGGGCGGCAGTTCTTC.

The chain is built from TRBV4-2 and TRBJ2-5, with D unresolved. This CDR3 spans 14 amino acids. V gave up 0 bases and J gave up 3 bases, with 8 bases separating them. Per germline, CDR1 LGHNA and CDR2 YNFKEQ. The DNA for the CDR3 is TGTGCCAGCAGCCAAGAGGGCATTAAAGAGACCCAGTACTTC. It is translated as CASSQEGIKETQYF.

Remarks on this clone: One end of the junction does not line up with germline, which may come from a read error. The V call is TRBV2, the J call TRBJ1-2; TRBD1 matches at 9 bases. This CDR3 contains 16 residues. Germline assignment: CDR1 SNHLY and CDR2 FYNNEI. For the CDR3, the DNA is TGTGCCAGCAGTAACGTCCCGGGACAGGGACCCTATAGCTACACCTTC. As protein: CASSNVPGQGPYSYTF.

CDR3 loop: CASSPKQGAYNSPLHF. CDR3 nucleotide sequence: TGTGCCAGCAGTCCGAAACAGGGTGCATATAATTCACCCCTCCACTTT. The J gene is TRBJ1-6, the V gene TRBV27, with D perhaps matching TRBD1 (6 bases). The CDR3 is made up of 16 amino acids. Trimming took off 5 bases at V and 4 bases at J, with 15 bases between the two ends. CDR1 MNHEY and CDR2 SMNVEV come from the germline V gene (reference sequence).

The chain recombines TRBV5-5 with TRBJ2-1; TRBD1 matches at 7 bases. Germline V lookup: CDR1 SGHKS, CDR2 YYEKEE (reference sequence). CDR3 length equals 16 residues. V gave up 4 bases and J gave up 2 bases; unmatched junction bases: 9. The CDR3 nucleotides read TGTGCCAGCAGCACGTTGACAGGGTCCCCCTACAATGAGCAGTTCTTC. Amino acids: CASSTLTGSPYNEQFF.

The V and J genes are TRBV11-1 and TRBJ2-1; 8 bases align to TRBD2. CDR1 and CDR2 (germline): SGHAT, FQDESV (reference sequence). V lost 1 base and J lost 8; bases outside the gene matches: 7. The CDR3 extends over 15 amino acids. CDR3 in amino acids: CASSLGGTSMHEQFF. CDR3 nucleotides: TGTGCCAGCAGCTTAGGAGGGACTAGTATGCATGAGCAGTTCTTC.

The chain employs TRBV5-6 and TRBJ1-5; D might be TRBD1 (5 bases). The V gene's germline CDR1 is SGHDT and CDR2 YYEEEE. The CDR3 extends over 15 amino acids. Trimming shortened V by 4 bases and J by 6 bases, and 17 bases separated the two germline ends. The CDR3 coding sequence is TGTGCCAGCAGCATCGGGGGTTATAGTGGTCAGCCCCAGCATTTT. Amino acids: CASSIGGYSGQPQHF. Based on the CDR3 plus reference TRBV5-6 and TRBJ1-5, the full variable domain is DAGVTQSPTHLIKTRGQQVTLRCSPKSGHDTVSWYQQALGQGPQFIFQYYEEEERQRGNFPDRFSGHQFPNYSSELNVNALLLGDSALYLCASSIGGYSGQPQHFGDGTRLSIL.

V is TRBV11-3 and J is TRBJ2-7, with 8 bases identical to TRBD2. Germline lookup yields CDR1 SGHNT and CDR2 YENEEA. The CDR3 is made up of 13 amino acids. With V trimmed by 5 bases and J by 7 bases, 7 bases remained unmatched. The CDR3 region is CASSRGGLGEQYF. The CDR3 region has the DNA TGTGCCAGCAGCCGGGGGGGTCTGGGTGAGCAGTACTTC.

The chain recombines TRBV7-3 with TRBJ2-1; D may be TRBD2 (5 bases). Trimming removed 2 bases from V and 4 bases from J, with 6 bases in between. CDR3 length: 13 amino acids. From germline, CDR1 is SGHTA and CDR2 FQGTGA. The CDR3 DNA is TGTGCCAGCAGCTTAGGGGAGTACAATGAGCAGTTCTTC. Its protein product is CASSLGEYNEQFF.

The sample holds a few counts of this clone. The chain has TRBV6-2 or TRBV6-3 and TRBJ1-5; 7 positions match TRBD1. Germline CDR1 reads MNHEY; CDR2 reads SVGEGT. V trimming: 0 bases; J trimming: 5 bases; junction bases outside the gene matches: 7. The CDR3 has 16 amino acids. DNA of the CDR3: TGTGCCAGCAGTTACTCGATTGCAGGGGGTCATCAGCCCCAGCATTTT. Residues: CASSYSIAGGHQPQHF.

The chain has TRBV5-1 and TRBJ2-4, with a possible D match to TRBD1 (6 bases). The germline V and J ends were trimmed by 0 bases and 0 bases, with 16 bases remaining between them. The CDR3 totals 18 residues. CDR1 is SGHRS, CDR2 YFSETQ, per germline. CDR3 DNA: TGCGCCAGCAGCTTGGAAGGGGGATGGAACTTAGCCAAAAACATTCAGTACTTC. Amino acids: CASSLEGGWNLAKNIQYF.

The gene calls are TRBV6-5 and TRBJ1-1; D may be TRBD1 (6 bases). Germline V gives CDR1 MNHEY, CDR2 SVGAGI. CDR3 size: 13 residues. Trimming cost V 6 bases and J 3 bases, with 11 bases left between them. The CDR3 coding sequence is TGTGCCAGCAGGCAGGGGATCTACACTGAAGCTTTCTTT. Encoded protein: CASRQGIYTEAFF.

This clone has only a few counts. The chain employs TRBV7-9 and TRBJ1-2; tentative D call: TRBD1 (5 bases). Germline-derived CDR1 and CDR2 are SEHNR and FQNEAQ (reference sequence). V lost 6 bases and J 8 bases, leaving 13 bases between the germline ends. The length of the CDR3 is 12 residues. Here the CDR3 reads CASSRQLLGYTF. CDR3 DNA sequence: TGTGCCAGCAGTAGACAGCTGCTGGGCTACACCTTC.

Written as DNA, the CDR3 is TGTGCCAGCAGCTCCGGGCCCGCCAGGGTTCCCCAGCATTTT. It encodes CASSSGPARVPQHF. V usage is TRBV7-8 and J usage is TRBJ1-5; D may be TRBD1 (5 bases). Germline V lookup: CDR1 SGHVS, CDR2 FQNEAQ. CDR3 size: 14 residues. The V end lost 4 bases, the J end lost 10 bases, and 17 bases lay between the germline ends.

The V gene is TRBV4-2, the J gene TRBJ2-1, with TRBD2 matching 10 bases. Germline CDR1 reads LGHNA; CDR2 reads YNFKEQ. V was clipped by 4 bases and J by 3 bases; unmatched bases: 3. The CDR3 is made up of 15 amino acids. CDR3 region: CASSRIAGGYNEQFF. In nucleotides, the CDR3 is TGTGCCAGCAGCCGGATAGCGGGGGGCTACAATGAGCAGTTCTTC.

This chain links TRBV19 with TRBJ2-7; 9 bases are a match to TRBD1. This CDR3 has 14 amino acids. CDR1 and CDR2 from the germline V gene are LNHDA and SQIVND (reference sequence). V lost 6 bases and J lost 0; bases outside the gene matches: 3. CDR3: CASRGQGLSYEQYF. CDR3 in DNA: TGTGCCAGTAGGGGACAGGGCCTCTCCTACGAGCAGTACTTC.

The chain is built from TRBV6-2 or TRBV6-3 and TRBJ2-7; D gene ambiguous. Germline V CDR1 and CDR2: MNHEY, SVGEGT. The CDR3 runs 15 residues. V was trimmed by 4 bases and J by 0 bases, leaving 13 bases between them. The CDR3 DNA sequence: TGTGCCAGCAGTTTTCGACACCTGAGCTCCTACGAGCAGTACTTC. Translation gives CASSFRHLSSYEQYF.

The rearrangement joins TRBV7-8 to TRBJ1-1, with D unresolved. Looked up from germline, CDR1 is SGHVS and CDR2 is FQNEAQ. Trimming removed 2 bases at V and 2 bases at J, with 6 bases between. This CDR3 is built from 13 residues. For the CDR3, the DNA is TGTGCCAGCAGCTTATACAGCAACACTGAAGCTTTCTTT. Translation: CASSLYSNTEAFF.

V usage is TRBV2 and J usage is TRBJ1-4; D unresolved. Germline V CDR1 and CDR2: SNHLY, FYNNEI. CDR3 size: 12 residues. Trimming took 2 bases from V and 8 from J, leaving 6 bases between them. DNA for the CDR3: TGTGCCAGCAGTGAACGCGGGGAAAAACTGTTTTTT. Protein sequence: CASSERGEKLFF. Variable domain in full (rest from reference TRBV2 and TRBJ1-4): EPEVTQTPSHQVTQMGQEVILRCVPISNHLYFYWYRQILGQKVEFLVSFYNNEISEKSEIFDDQFSVERPDGSNFTLKIRSTKLEDSAMYFCASSERGEKLFFGSGTQLSVL.

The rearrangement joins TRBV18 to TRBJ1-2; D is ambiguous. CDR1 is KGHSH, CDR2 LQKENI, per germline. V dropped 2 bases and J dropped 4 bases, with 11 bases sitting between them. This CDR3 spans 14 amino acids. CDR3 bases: TGTGCCAGCTCACCAAATAACAGCCCCTATGGCTACACCTTC. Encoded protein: CASSPNNSPYGYTF.

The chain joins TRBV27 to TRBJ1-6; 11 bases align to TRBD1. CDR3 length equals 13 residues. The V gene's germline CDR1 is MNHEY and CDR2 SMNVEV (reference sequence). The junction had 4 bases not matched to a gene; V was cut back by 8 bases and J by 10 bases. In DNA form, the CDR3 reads TGTGCCAGCCGCGGACAGGGGGCCTCACCCCTCCACTTT. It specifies CASRGQGASPLHF.

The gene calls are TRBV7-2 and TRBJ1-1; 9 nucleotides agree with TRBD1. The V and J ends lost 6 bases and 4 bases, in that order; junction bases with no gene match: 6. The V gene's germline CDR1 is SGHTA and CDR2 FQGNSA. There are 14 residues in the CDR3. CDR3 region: CASRLLTGGTEAFF. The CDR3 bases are TGTGCCAGCAGGTTACTGACAGGGGGCACTGAAGCTTTCTTT.

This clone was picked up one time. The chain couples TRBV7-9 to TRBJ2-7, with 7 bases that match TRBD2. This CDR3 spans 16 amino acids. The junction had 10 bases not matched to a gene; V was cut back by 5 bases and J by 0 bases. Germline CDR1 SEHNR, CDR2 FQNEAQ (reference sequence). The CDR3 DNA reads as TGTGCCAGCAGCGGTGGTGCGGGGGAGAGCTCCTACGAGCAGTACTTC. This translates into CASSGGAGESSYEQYF.

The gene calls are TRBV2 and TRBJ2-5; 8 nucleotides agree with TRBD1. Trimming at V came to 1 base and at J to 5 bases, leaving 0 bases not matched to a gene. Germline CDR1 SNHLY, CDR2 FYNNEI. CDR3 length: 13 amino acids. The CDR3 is CASSEGQGETQYF. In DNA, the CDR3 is TGTGCCAGCAGTGAAGGACAGGGGGAGACCCAGTACTTC.